This T cell receptor (beta chain) was documented in a study of T-cell reconstitution after alpha-beta-depleted transplantation in children. General study points: Several hundred rapidly expanded clones from non-depleted graft cells reportedly supplied alpha-beta T cells about two months post-transplant. Counts and diversity of T cells one year after transplant came mostly from newly produced T cells.

Preparation of the TCRbeta library involved a method that used unique molecular identifiers. A single record per CDR3 protein comes from TCRdb applying MiXCR to the PCR reads. In the table there are some 830,000 distinct CDR3 sequences, 16% of which are singletons. Comments on this clonotype: Its cognate antigen is unknown.

Trimming removed 4 bases from V and 7 bases from J, with 8 bases in between. CDR3 size: 13 residues. Germline V gene data show CDR1 as WSHSY and CDR2 as SAAADI. This receptor was obtained from a male patient aged 10 to 17 who had a stem cell transplant for acute lymphoblastic leukemia, so the T cells may come from the graft donor. This sample comprised PBMCs, mostly from graft donor cells, obtained 360 days after TCRalphabeta/CD19-depleted stem cell transplant. The J gene is TRBJ1-6, the V gene TRBV10-2, with D unresolved. CDR3 amino acids: CASSGPENSPLHF. The CDR3 DNA reads as TGCGCCAGCAGTGGGCCTGAGAATTCACCCCTCCACTTT.